A selection of T cell receptor beta chains follows, all from one sample in a study of blood T cells in healthy people across ages. TCRdb passed the 5' RACE reads through MiXCR, listing each CDR3 protein once. In the table there are 1.4 million to 1.5 million distinct CDR3 sequences, roughly 40% of which are singletons. The sequenced sample was blood. Receptor source: a woman under 30 in good health. Each CDR3 is given with its conserved first and last residue. D genes are given only for firm matches. The listing skips clone size in some rows; elsewhere it reads once, few, many or a size class.

abundance	v_gene	d_gene	j_gene	CDR3nt	CDR3aa
few	TRBV7-2	.	TRBJ2-1	TGTGCCACCGTCAAAGGGCCAGGGACCGGGATTAATGAGCAGTTCTTC	CATVKGPGTGINEQFF
.	TRBV5-1	.	TRBJ2-5	TGCGCCAGCAGCTTGAGTGGGAGGCCAGAGACCCAGTACTTC	CASSLSGRPETQYF
.	TRBV20-1	.	TRBJ2-1	TGCAGTGCTAGTCCCTATTGGGAGCAGTTCTTC	CSASPYWEQFF
.	TRBV6-1	TRBD1	TRBJ2-7	TGTGCCAGCAGCCCGGGACAGTTTATATACGAGCAGTACTTC	CASSPGQFIYEQYF
.	TRBV25-1	.	TRBJ2-2	TGTGCCAGCAGCGAAGGCGGTCTTCAGTTCGGGGAGCTGTTTTTT	CASSEGGLQFGELFF
.	TRBV28	.	TRBJ1-2	TGTGCCAGCAAGGGACGGGGAAGTGGCTACACCTTC	CASKGRGSGYTF
many	TRBV7-2	.	TRBJ1-5	TGTGCCAGCAGCTTAGGTCTGGGACAGCCCCAGCATTTT	CASSLGLGQPQHF
.	TRBV5-7	TRBD2	TRBJ2-3	TGTGCCAGCAGCTTGGGCCTAGCGGGCCTTACAATTATCACAGGTACGCAGTATTTT	CASSLGLAGLTIITGTQYF
once	TRBV21-1	.	TRBJ1-1	TGTGCCAGCAGCAAAGGGTCTGACTTCGGTCGGACTGAAGCTTTCTTT	CASSKGSDFGRTEAFF
few	TRBV7-9	.	TRBJ2-7	TGTGCCAGCAGCTTACCGAAGGGGCCTGGCGAGCAGTACTTC	CASSLPKGPGEQYF
few	TRBV10-3	TRBD1	TRBJ2-4	TGTGCCATTGGACAGGGGGCGAAAGAGCAGTACTTC	CAIGQGAKEQYF
once	TRBV15	.	TRBJ1-4	TGTGCCACCAGCAGGCCATATTCCAGGGAATCAACTAATGAAAAACTGTTTTTT	CATSRPYSRESTNEKLFF
few	TRBV9	.	TRBJ2-1	TGTGCCAGCAGCGCCCATCGGGCGGACAAGCAGTTCTTC	CASSAHRADKQFF
few	TRBV11-2	TRBD1	TRBJ2-3	TGTGCCAGCAGCTTAGAGGCCAGGGGGCCAGATACGCAGTATTTT	CASSLEARGPDTQYF
.	TRBV15	.	TRBJ2-3	TGTGCCACCAGCACCTACGCAGCAGATATGCAGTATTTT	CATSTYAADMQYF
.	TRBV20-1	.	TRBJ1-2	TGCAGTGCTAGGGCGTCAGGGTCCTATGGCTACACCTTC	CSARASGSYGYTF
.	TRBV25-1	.	TRBJ1-6	TGTGCCAGCAGTGAATCACAGGGCAATAATTCACCCCTCCACTTT	CASSESQGNNSPLHF
.	TRBV9	.	TRBJ2-7	TGTGCCAGCAGCGTAGCGAGCTACTCCTACGAGCAGTACTTC	CASSVASYSYEQYF
few	TRBV11-2	TRBD1	TRBJ2-5	TGTGCCAGCAGCATAGGACAGGGAAGAATCCAAGAGACCCAGTACTTC	CASSIGQGRIQETQYF
.	TRBV20-1	TRBD2	TRBJ2-3	TGCAGTACTAAAGCGGGAGGTCACGGCACAGATACGCAGTATTTT	CSTKAGGHGTDTQYF
.	TRBV7-2	.	TRBJ2-3	TGTGCCAGCAGCAGTCAGGGGCTATTCACAGATACGCAGTATTTT	CASSSQGLFTDTQYF
.	TRBV5-1	TRBD2	TRBJ2-7	TGCGCCAGCAGCTCGTACTCGAGCGGGGGGGACGAGCAGTACTTC	CASSSYSSGGDEQYF
.	TRBV20-1	.	TRBJ2-1	TGCAGTACTGGACAGATCTCCTACAATGAGCAGTTCTTC	CSTGQISYNEQFF
few	TRBV27	TRBD2	TRBJ2-4	TGTGCCAGCAGCCTCACCGGAGGCGGGGGACAGTACTTC	CASSLTGGGGQYF
few	TRBV7-2	.	TRBJ2-7	TGTGCCAGCAGCCTCCTTGCAGTTCACGAGCAGTACTTC	CASSLLAVHEQYF
.	TRBV30	.	TRBJ1-1	TGTGCCTGGAGTGCCCCGGGACGGACTGAAGCTTTCTTT	CAWSAPGRTEAFF
few	TRBV29-1	.	TRBJ1-1	TGCAGCGTTAGCCCTCTAGTAGCGGGTGAAGCTTTCTTT	CSVSPLVAGEAFF
few	TRBV25-1	.	TRBJ2-1	TGTGCCAGCAGTGAATGGTCGGGAACCAATGAGCAGTTCTTC	CASSEWSGTNEQFF
.	TRBV27	.	TRBJ2-7	TGTGCCAGCAGCTTGCGCACAACGGGACCCCGTGACCCGTACTTC	CASSLRTTGPRDPYF
once	TRBV5-1	.	TRBJ1-5	TGCGCCAGCAGCTTGGGGGACCCCACCGCCAATCAGCCCCAGCATTTT	CASSLGDPTANQPQHF
.	TRBV7-2	TRBD2	TRBJ2-1	TGTGCCAGCAGAAATAGCGGGGGTAATGAGCAGTTCTTC	CASRNSGGNEQFF
.	TRBV5-1	TRBD1	TRBJ1-4	TGCGCCAGCAGCACCGGGACAGGGGTGCAAGAAAAACTGTTTTTT	CASSTGTGVQEKLFF
few	TRBV6-1	TRBD2	TRBJ2-1	TGTGCCAGCACCCCAATCGGGTGGGGGACTAGCGGGCCTCGCTCCTACAATGAGCAGTTCTTC	CASTPIGWGTSGPRSYNEQFF
few	TRBV5-5	.	TRBJ1-2	TGTGCCAGCAGCCCGGGACCCGTGGATGGCTACACCTTC	CASSPGPVDGYTF
.	TRBV7-2	.	TRBJ2-2	TGTGCCAGCAGCCTCTCCCACGTGGAGCTGTTTTTT	CASSLSHVELFF
few	TRBV27	.	TRBJ2-3	TGTGCCAGCAGTGAACGTCCGAGGGACGGTAGCACAGATACGCAGTATTTT	CASSERPRDGSTDTQYF
.	TRBV21-1	.	TRBJ1-2	TGTGCCAGCAGCCCGACAAGCGAAGGCTACACCTTC	CASSPTSEGYTF
.	TRBV11-2	.	TRBJ2-5	TGTGCCAGCAGCACGTCCCCAGCAGAGACCCAGTACTTC	CASSTSPAETQYF
.	TRBV5-5	.	TRBJ2-5	TGTGCTAGCAGCTGGGGTCTGACGCCTGAGCAGTACTTC	CASSWGLTPEQYF
.	TRBV7-2	TRBD2	TRBJ2-1	TGTGCCAGCAGCTTAGCGGGGGGGTCCTACAAGGAGCAGTTCTTC	CASSLAGGSYKEQFF
.	TRBV10-3	.	TRBJ1-1	TGTGCCATCAGTGAGGATTCGTCAATGAACACTGAAGCTTTCTTT	CAISEDSSMNTEAFF
few	TRBV6-6	.	TRBJ1-4	TGTGCCAGCAGTTGGGGTAGGGGAAAAGAAAAACTGTTTTTT	CASSWGRGKEKLFF
.	TRBV20-1	TRBD2	TRBJ2-2	TGCAGTGCGGTTAGCGGGAGGGCCTTGGGCACCGGGGAGCTGTTTTTT	CSAVSGRALGTGELFF
few	TRBV20-1	.	TRBJ2-7	TGCAGTGCTAGCCGCGCGGCGGACGAGCAGTACTTC	CSASRAADEQYF
.	TRBV7-9	.	TRBJ1-1	TGTGCCAGCAGCCCAAGGGTTACGGTTACTGAAGCTTTCTTT	CASSPRVTVTEAFF
few	TRBV20-1	TRBD2	TRBJ2-3	TGCAGTGCTAGGATTAGCGGGGATACGCAGTATTTT	CSARISGDTQYF
.	TRBV24-1	TRBD1	TRBJ2-7	TGTGCCACCAGTGATTCAGGTTCGGACAGGGGGCAGTACTTC	CATSDSGSDRGQYF
.	TRBV6-1	TRBD2	TRBJ2-5	TGTGCCATCACGAGAAAAAATAGCGGGAGACTTGGGGAGACCCAGTACTTC	CAITRKNSGRLGETQYF
.	TRBV7-8	TRBD2	TRBJ2-5	TGTGCCAGCAGCTTAGCCCTAGTCCTAGCGGGGGCCTCGCTTGAGACCCAGTACTTC	CASSLALVLAGASLETQYF
.	TRBV10-2	.	TRBJ2-7	TGCGCCAGCAGTTATGTGGCCTACGAGCAGTACTTC	CASSYVAYEQYF
.	TRBV5-1	.	TRBJ1-1	TGCGCCAACAGACCGGGACAAAAAGGCACTGAAGCTTTCTTT	CANRPGQKGTEAFF
few	TRBV20-1	.	TRBJ2-5	TGCAGTGCTAGAAGGGCCGAGAAGACCCAGTACTTC	CSARRAEKTQYF
.	TRBV5-5	.	TRBJ2-3	TGTGCCAGCAGCTCGGAATTGAGACAGCCCAGCACAGATACGCAGTATTTT	CASSSELRQPSTDTQYF
.	TRBV6-5	TRBD2	TRBJ2-3	TGTGCCAGCAGAGAACTAGCGGGGGCCAATACGCAGTATTTT	CASRELAGANTQYF